One sample yielded the 21 T cell receptor beta chains listed below, sequenced in a study of T cell repertoires in cytomegalovirus infection (dated by TCRdb to the late 2010s). Sequencer: Illumina HiSeq 1500. TCRdb reran the public reads through fastp at Q25 and MiXCR, keeping productive beta chains. Each CDR3 protein gets just one entry, which takes the most common genes and DNA from the rows behind it. This sample holds around 440,000 distinct CDR3 sequences; about 11% were observed only once. Of the sample, about a tenth falls within the top ten clones. The specimen sequenced was PBMCs. Receptors were obtained from a human donor in good health (CMV status not recorded). Some clones in this sample may be carry-over from other donors' samples.

This clonotype was seen ten or more times. This sequence joins TRBV19 and TRBJ1-2; D uncertain. V lost 2 bases to trimming and J lost 2 bases, with 6 bases between them. The germline V gene has CDR1 LNHDA and CDR2 SQIVND (reference sequence). The CDR3 length is 13 residues. The CDR3, as DNA: TGTGCCAGTAGTATACGAGAGAACTATGGCTACACCTTC. It translates to CASSIRENYGYTF.

This clonotype was seen repeatedly, ten times or more. V is TRBV11-1 and J is TRBJ2-1, with TRBD2 matching 12 bases. CDR3 length: 15 residues. Germline values: CDR1 SGHAT, CDR2 FQDESV (reference sequence). The junction had 7 bases not matched to a gene; V was cut back by 4 bases and J by 9 bases. The CDR3 DNA is TGTGCCAGCAGCTACGGGACTAGCGGGTGGAGTGAGCAGTTCTTC. Protein: CASSYGTSGWSEQFF.

This clonotype was found many times. J is TRBJ2-1 and V is TRBV7-2; 8 nucleotides agree with TRBD2. After removal of 5 bases from V and 0 bases from J, the junction contained 12 bases not matched to a gene. Germline lookup yields CDR1 SGHTA and CDR2 FQGNSA. CDR3 length: 18 residues. CDR3 DNA: TGTGCCAGCAGCGAAAGGTGGCCGAGCGGGAGCTCCTACAATGAGCAGTTCTTC. Translated, it gives CASSERWPSGSSYNEQFF.

This clonotype has a count of ten or more. The rearrangement links TRBV2 to TRBJ2-5, with unresolved D. Germline lookup yields CDR1 SNHLY and CDR2 FYNNEI. The germline V and J ends were trimmed by 7 bases and 0 bases, with 12 bases remaining between them. The CDR3 runs 14 residues. CDR3 nucleotides: TGTGCCAGCAACGGACGGCGGTACCAAGAGACCCAGTACTTC. Protein product: CASNGRRYQETQYF.

The V call is TRBV3-1, the J call TRBJ2-1; 11 bases map to TRBD2. Germline V gene sequence: CDR1 LGHDT, CDR2 YNNKEL (reference sequence). V gave up 6 bases and J gave up 7 bases; unmatched junction bases: 2. The CDR3 length is 13 residues. CDR3 DNA sequence: TGTGCCAGCAGGCTAGCGGGGGGTAATGAGCAGTTCTTC. This translates into CASRLAGGNEQFF.

In this sample, this clonotype turned up many times. This rearrangement joins TRBV11-2 to TRBJ2-2; tentative D call: TRBD2 (6 bases). Germline assignment: CDR1 SGHAT and CDR2 FQNNGV. The CDR3 runs 15 residues. Trimming left V 6 bases short and J 7 bases short, with 18 bases between. The CDR3 DNA follows: TGTGCCAGCAGGTCCCTTGAGACTAGGGGCGGGGAGCTGTTTTTT. This sequence encodes CASRSLETRGGELFF.

This clonotype showed up many times. The chain employs TRBV27 and TRBJ1-5; unclear D gene. The CDR3 is made up of 13 amino acids. V dropped 0 bases and J dropped 7 bases, with 7 bases sitting between them. From germline, CDR1 is MNHEY and CDR2 SMNVEV (reference sequence). The CDR3 is CASSLSVNQPQHF. In nucleotides, the CDR3 is TGTGCCAGCAGTTTATCCGTCAACCAGCCCCAGCATTTT.

The table lists this clonotype with many counts. The chain combines TRBV19 with TRBJ1-1, with 7 bases that match TRBD1. The germline V gene has CDR1 LNHDA and CDR2 SQIVND (reference sequence). CDR3 length: 15 residues. V was pared by 4 bases and J by 6 bases, with 11 bases of the junction left unmatched. The CDR3: CASSTHTGVGSEAFF. The CDR3 region has the DNA TGTGCCAGTAGTACCCATACAGGGGTTGGGTCTGAAGCTTTCTTT.

With regard to this clonotype: Just one base apart from a much larger clone, this may be a read error. The chain joins TRBV15 to TRBJ1-3; D may be TRBD1 (5 bases). With 3 bases removed from V and 0 bases from J, the gap between germline ends came to 15 bases. CDR1 is LNHNV, CDR2 YYDKDF, per germline (reference sequence). This CDR3 has 17 amino acids. The CDR3 region has the DNA TGTGCCACCAGCAGGACCCCGGGGGTCCGCTCTGGAAACACCATATATTTT. Translation: CATSRTPGVRSGNTIYF.

This clonotype was observed a handful of times. The rearrangement uses TRBV5-1 and TRBJ2-7, with 9 bases matching TRBD1. CDR3 size: 14 residues. With 4 bases clipped from V and 1 base from J, the junction kept 3 bases outside the gene matches. Looked up from germline, CDR1 is SGHRS and CDR2 is YFSETQ. CDR3 in DNA: TGCGCCAGCAGCGCGGGACAGGGTTCCTACGAGCAGTACTTC. It specifies CASSAGQGSYEQYF.

This clonotype appeared many times. This chain links TRBV2 with TRBJ2-7, with TRBD2 identical over 10 bases. V lost 6 bases, J lost 1 base, and 6 bases stayed unmatched. The CDR3 covers 15 residues. CDR1 SNHLY and CDR2 FYNNEI come from the germline V gene. In DNA, the CDR3 is TGTGCCAGCAGCCCTTGGACTAGCGGTTCCTACGAGCAGTACTTC. Amino acid sequence: CASSPWTSGSYEQYF.

V and J are TRBV10-3 and TRBJ2-5; 8 nucleotides agree with TRBD1. CDR3 length: 12 residues. The V gene end was trimmed by 8 bases and the J gene end by 5 bases; junction bases not matched to a gene: 4. CDR1 ENHRY and CDR2 SYGVKD come from the germline V gene. The CDR3 region has the DNA TGTGCCATCGGACAGGGTGAGGAGACCCAGTACTTC. Translation: CAIGQGEETQYF.

This clonotype was detected many times. The CDR3 spells CASSLMGADQPQHF. The CDR3 nucleotides are TGTGCCAGCAGTTTAATGGGGGCCGATCAGCCCCAGCATTTT. The chain links TRBV27 to TRBJ1-5; possible D gene TRBD1, 6 bases. The V end was cut by 2 bases, the J end by 5 bases, with 10 bases between. Germline loops: CDR1 MNHEY, CDR2 SMNVEV (reference sequence). The CDR3 covers 14 residues.

This chain uses TRBV20-1 with TRBJ2-3; 10 nucleotides match TRBD2. V lost 0 bases to trimming and J lost 4 bases; unmatched junction nucleotides: 10. Germline V gene lookup returns CDR1 DFQATT and CDR2 SNEGSKA (reference sequence). This CDR3 has 17 amino acids. In nucleotides, the CDR3 is TGCAGTGCTAGAGATCGGGTAGCGGGGGGCTATTCAGATACGCAGTATTTT. It codes for CSARDRVAGGYSDTQYF.

This clonotype appeared many times. The V gene is TRBV7-2, the J gene TRBJ1-3; D remains unclear. The CDR3 has 14 amino acids. Germline V gene data show CDR1 as SGHTA and CDR2 as FQGNSA. Trimming left V 7 bases short and J 0 bases short, with 10 bases between. In DNA form, the CDR3 reads TGTGCCAGCACCCGGACGGGCTCTGGAAACACCATATATTTT. Amino acid sequence: CASTRTGSGNTIYF.

This clonotype has more than one count but fewer than ten. An end of the junction differs from the germline gene, which may be a read error. The chain has TRBV9 and TRBJ2-1, with D perhaps assigned TRBD1 or TRBD2 (7 bases each). Germline V CDR1 and CDR2: SGDLS, YYNGEE. CDR3 size: 12 residues. Here the CDR3 reads CASSGDSGKSYF. The CDR3 nucleotides read TGTGCCAGCAGCGGGGACAGCGGGAAATCTTACTTC.

This clonotype was picked up many times. The chain combines TRBV12-3 or TRBV12-4 with TRBJ1-1, with a tentative D call TRBD1 (5 bases). The germline V and J ends were trimmed by 2 bases and 4 bases, with 17 bases remaining between them. The CDR3 totals 16 residues. CDR3 loop: CASSLSRDSRGTEAFF. For the CDR3, the DNA is TGTGCCAGCAGTTTATCCCGGGACTCCCGGGGCACTGAAGCTTTCTTT.

The V call is TRBV20-1, the J call TRBJ2-3, with D possibly matching TRBD1 (5 bases). Per the germline V gene, CDR1 is DFQATT and CDR2 is SNEGSKA (reference sequence). V dropped 7 bases and J dropped 2 bases, with 13 bases sitting between them. CDR3 length: 13 amino acids. The CDR3 loop is CSVPGQDTDTQYF. CDR3 nucleotides: TGCAGTGTTCCCGGACAAGACACAGATACGCAGTATTTT.

The chain links TRBV2 to TRBJ1-4; the match to TRBD1 covers 8 bases. The CDR3 runs 14 residues. The J segment lost 2 bases and the V segment lost 6 bases, leaving 2 bases of the junction unmatched. The germline CDR1 and CDR2 sequences are SNHLY and FYNNEI. CDR3 bases: TGTGCCAGCAGGGACAGGGCGACTAATGAAAAACTGTTTTTT. This gives the protein CASRDRATNEKLFF.

This clonotype was detected many times. This chain uses TRBV7-8 with TRBJ2-3; 13 bases match TRBD2. Losses at the gene ends were 3 bases for V and 3 bases for J; bases not matched to a gene: 12. The germline V gene has CDR1 SGHVS and CDR2 FQNEAQ. This CDR3 is 19 amino acids long. This CDR3 is CASSFPGLAGVIWTDTQYF. The CDR3 DNA reads as TGTGCCAGCAGCTTTCCTGGACTAGCGGGAGTGATCTGGACAGATACGCAGTATTTT.

Ten or more counts support this clonotype. This chain uses TRBV19 with TRBJ1-5; no definite D call. Trimming left V 6 bases short and J 0 bases short, with 12 bases between. Germline V gene data show CDR1 as LNHDA and CDR2 as SQIVND (reference sequence). The CDR3 is made up of 15 amino acids. The CDR3 DNA reads TGTGCCAGTAGGGAAACGGCCCATAGCAATCAGCCCCAGCATTTT. This sequence encodes CASRETAHSNQPQHF.